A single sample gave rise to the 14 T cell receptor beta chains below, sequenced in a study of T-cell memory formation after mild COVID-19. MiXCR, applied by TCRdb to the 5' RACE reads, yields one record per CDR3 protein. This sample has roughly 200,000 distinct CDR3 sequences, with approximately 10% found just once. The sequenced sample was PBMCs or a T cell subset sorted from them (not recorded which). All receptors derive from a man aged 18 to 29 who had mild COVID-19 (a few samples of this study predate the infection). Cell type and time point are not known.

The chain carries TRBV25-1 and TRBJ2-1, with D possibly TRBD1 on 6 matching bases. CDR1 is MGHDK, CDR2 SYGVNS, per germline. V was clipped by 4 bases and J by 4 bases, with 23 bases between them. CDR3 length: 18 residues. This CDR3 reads CASSVRQAMPFFYNEQFF. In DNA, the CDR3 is TGTGCCAGCAGTGTCAGACAGGCCATGCCATTTTTTTACAATGAGCAGTTCTTC.

CDR3 sequence: CAITGSTDTQYF. CDR3 coding DNA: TGTGCCATCACTGGTAGCACAGATACGCAGTATTTT. The V and J genes are TRBV10-3 and TRBJ2-3; no reliable D call. The germline CDR1 and CDR2 sequences are ENHRY and SYGVKD. Trimming pared 7 bases from V and 0 bases from J, leaving 5 bases between. The CDR3 totals 12 residues.

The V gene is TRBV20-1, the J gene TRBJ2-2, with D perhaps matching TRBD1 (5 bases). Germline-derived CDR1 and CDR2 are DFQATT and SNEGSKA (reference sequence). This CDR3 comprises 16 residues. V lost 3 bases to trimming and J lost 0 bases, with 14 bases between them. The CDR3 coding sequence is TGCAGTGCTAGTTCCGACAGCTACGCGAACACCGGGGAGCTGTTTTTT. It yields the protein CSASSDSYANTGELFF.

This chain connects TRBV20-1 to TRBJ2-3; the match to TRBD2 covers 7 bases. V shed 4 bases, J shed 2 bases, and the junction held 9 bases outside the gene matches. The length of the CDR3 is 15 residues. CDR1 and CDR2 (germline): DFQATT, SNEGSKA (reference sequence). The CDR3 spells CSANGGAGTTDTQYF. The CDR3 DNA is TGCAGTGCTAACGGGGGAGCGGGAACCACAGATACGCAGTATTTT.

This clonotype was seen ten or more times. CDR3 DNA sequence: TGTGCCAGCAGCTTGGCCGGGACTAGCGGGGGGGAGCAGTACGTC. As protein: CASSLAGTSGGEQYV. The rearrangement uses TRBV7-8 and TRBJ2-7; 15 positions match TRBD2. This CDR3 spans 15 amino acids. V dropped 3 bases and J dropped 7; count of bases not matched to a gene: 4. CDR1 and CDR2 from the germline V gene are SGHVS and FQNEAQ.

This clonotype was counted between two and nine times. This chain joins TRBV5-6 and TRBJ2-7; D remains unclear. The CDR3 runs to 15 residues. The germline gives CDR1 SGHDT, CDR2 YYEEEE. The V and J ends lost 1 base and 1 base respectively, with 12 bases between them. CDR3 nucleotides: TGTGCCAGCAGCTTGATGGCTCCCCCGTCCTACGAGCAGTACTTC. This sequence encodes CASSLMAPPSYEQYF.

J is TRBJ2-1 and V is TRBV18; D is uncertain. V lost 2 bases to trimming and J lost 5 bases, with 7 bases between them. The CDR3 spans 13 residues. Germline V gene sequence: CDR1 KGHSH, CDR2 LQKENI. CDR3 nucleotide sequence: TGTGCCAGCTCACCAACCAGCGACAATGAGCAGTTCTTC. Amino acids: CASSPTSDNEQFF.

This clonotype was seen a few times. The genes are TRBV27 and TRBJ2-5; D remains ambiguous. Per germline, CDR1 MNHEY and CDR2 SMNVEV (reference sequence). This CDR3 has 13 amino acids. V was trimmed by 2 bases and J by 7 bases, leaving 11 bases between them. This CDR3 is CASSLALGWTQYF. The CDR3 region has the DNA TGTGCCAGCAGTTTAGCACTCGGATGGACCCAGTACTTC.

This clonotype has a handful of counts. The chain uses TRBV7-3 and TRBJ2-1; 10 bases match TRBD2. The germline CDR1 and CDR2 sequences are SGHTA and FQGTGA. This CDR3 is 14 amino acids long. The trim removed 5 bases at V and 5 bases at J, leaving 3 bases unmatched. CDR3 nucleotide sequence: TGTGCCAGCAGCAAGCGGGGGGGCCACAATGAGCAGTTCTTC. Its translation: CASSKRGGHNEQFF.

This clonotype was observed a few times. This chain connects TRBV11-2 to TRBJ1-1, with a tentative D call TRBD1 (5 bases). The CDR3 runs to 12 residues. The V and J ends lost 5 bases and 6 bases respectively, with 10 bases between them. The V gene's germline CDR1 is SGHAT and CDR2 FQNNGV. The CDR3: CASSEGDAEAFF. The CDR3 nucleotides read TGTGCCAGCAGCGAAGGGGACGCTGAAGCTTTCTTT.

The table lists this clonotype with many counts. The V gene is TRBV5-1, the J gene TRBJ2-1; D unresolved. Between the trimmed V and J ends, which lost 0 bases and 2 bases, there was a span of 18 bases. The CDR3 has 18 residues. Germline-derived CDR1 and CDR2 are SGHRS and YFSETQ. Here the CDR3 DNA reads TGCGCCAGCAGCTTGGCCGGTGACCCCGGGCGTCCCTACAATGAGCAGTTCTTC. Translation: CASSLAGDPGRPYNEQFF.

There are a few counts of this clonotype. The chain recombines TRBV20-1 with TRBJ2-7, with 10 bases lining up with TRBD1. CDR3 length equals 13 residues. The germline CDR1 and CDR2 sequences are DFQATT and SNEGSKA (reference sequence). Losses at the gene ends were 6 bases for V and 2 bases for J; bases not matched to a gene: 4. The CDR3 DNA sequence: TGCAGTGCGGGGGACAGGGGCACCTACGAGCAGTACTTC. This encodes CSAGDRGTYEQYF.

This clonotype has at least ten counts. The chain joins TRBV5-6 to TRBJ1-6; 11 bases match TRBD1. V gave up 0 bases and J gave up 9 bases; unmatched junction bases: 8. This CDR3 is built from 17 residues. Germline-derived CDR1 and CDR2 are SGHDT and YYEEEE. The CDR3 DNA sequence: TGTGCCAGCAGCTTGGCCTTGGGGACAGGGGGATTTTCACCCCTCCACTTT. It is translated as CASSLALGTGGFSPLHF.

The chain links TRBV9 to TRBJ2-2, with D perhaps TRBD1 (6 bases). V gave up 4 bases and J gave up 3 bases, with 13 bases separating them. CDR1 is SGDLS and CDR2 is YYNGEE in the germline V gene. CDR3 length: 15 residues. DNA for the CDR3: TGTGCCAGCAGCATAGAGGACAGATACACCGGGGAGCTGTTTTTT. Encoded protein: CASSIEDRYTGELFF.